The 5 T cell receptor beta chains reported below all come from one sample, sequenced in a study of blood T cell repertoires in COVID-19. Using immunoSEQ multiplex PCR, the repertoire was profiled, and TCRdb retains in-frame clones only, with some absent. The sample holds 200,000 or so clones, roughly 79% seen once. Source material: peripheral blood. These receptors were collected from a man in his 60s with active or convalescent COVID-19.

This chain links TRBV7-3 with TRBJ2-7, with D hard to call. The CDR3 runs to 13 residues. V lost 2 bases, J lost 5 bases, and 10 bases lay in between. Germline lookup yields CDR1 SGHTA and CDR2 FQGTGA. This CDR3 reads CASSLGQRNEQYF. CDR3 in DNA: TGTGCCAGCAGCTTAGGTCAGAGGAACGAGCAGTACTTC.

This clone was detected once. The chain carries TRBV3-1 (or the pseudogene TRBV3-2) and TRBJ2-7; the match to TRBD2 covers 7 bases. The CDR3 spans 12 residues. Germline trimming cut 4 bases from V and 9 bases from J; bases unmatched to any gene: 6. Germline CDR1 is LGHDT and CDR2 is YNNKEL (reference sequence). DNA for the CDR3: TGTGCCAGCAGCCCAAGTTCGGGGGGGCAGTACTTC. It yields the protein CASSPSSGGQYF.

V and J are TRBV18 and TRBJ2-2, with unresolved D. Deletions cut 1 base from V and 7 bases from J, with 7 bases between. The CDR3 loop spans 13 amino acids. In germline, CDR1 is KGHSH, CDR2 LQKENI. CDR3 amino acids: CASSPQPGGELFF. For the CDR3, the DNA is TGTGCCAGCTCACCACAGCCAGGCGGGGAGCTGTTTTTT.

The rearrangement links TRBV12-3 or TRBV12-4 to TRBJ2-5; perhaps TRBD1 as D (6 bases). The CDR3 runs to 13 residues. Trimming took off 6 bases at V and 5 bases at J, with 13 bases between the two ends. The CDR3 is CASSSGTSETQYF. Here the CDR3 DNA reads TGTGCCAGCAGCTCCGGGACAAGCGAGACCCAGTACTTC.

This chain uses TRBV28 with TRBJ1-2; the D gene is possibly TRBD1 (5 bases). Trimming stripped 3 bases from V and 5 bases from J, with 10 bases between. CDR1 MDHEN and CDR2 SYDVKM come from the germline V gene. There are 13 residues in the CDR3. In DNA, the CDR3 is TGTGCCAGCAGTTTGGGGGGAGGATATGGCTACACCTTC. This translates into CASSLGGGYGYTF.